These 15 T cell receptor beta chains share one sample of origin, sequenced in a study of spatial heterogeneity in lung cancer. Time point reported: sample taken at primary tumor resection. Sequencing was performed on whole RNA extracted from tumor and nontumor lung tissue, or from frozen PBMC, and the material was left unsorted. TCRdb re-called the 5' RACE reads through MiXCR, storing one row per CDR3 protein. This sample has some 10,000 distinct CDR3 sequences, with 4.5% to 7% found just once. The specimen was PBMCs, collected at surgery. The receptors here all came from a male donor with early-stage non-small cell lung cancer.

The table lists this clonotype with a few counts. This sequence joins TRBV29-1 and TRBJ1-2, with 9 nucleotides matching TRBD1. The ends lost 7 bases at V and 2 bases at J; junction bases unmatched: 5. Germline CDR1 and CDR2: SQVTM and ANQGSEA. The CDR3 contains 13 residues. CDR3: CSGTGGANYGYTF. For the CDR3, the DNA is TGCAGCGGTACAGGGGGCGCAAACTATGGCTACACCTTC.

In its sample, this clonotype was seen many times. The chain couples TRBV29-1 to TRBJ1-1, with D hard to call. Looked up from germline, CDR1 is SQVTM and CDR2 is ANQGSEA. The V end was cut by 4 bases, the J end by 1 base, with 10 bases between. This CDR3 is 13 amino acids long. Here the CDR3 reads CSVANQRNTEAFF. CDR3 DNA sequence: TGCAGCGTTGCAAATCAGCGGAACACTGAAGCTTTCTTT.

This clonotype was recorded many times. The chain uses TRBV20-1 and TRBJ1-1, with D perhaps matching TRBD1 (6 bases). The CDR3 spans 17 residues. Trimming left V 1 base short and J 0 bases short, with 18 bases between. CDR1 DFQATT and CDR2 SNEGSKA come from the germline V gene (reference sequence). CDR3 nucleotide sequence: TGCAGTGCTAGAGGCGCAGGGTCGGGACAAATGAACACTGAAGCTTTCTTT. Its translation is CSARGAGSGQMNTEAFF.

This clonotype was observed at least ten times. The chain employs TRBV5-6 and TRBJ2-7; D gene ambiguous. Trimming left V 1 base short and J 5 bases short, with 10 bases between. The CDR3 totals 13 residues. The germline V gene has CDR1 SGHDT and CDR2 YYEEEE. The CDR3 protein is CASSLTHGHEQYF. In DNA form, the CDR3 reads TGTGCCAGCAGCTTGACTCACGGCCACGAGCAGTACTTC.

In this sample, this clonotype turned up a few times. The CDR3 region has the DNA TGTGCCAGCAGTCCCCCGGGACAGGGGTCAAACATTCAGTACTTC. It specifies CASSPPGQGSNIQYF. This rearrangement joins TRBV6-6 to TRBJ2-4, with 10 nucleotides matching TRBD1. The CDR3 runs 15 residues. J was trimmed by 6 bases and V by 5 bases; bases with no gene match: 7. CDR1 and CDR2 from the germline V gene are MNHNY and SVGAGI (reference sequence).

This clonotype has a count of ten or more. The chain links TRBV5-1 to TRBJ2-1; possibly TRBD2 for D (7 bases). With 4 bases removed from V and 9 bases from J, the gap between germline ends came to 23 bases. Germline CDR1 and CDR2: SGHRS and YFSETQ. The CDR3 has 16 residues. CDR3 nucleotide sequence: TGCGCCAGCAGCCCCGGGGGGAGCGGCCCACAGGGTGAGCAGTTCTTC. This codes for CASSPGGSGPQGEQFF.

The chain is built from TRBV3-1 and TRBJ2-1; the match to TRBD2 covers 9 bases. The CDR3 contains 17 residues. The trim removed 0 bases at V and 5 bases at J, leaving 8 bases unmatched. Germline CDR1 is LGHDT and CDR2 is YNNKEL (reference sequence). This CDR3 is CASSQDSLAGLHNEQFF. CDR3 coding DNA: TGTGCCAGCAGCCAAGACTCACTAGCGGGTTTACACAATGAGCAGTTCTTC.

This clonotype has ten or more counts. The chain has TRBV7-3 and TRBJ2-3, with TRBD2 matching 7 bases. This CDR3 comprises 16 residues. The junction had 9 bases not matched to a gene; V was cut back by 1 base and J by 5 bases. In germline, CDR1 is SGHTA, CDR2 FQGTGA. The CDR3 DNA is TGTGCCAGCAGCTTAAGAGGCGGGAGTGAAGTAGATACGCAGTATTTT. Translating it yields CASSLRGGSEVDTQYF.

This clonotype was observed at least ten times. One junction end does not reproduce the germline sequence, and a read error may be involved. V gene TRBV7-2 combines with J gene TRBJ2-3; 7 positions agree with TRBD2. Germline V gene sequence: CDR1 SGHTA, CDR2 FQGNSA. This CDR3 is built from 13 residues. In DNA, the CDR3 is TGTGCCAGCAGCTTCACTAGCGCGGCGTCTTTGCCTTTT. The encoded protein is CASSFTSAASLPF.

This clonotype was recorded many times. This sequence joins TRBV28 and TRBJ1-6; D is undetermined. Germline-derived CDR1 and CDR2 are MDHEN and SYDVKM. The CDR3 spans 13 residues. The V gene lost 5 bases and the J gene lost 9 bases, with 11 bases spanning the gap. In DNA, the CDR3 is TGTGCCAGCAGTGGCAGGACGCGTTCACCCCTCCACTTT. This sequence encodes CASSGRTRSPLHF.

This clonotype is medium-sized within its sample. Here the CDR3 reads CSVVTQSYNEQFF. Here the CDR3 DNA reads TGCAGCGTTGTTACCCAATCCTACAATGAGCAGTTCTTC. This chain uses TRBV29-1 with TRBJ2-1; the D is unclear. The CDR3 loop spans 13 amino acids. Trimming stripped 4 bases from V and 1 base from J, with 8 bases between. Germline CDR1 reads SQVTM; CDR2 reads ANQGSEA.

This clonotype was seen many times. The CDR3 region has the DNA TGTGCCAGCAGTGTATCGCCAGGGGGGACGGGTGAAAAACTGTTTTTT. Its protein product is CASSVSPGGTGEKLFF. The chain combines TRBV25-1 with TRBJ1-4; 7 bases agree with TRBD1. Germline V gene data show CDR1 as MGHDK and CDR2 as SYGVNS. The CDR3 runs 16 residues. Trimming took 4 bases from V and 7 from J; bases not matched to a gene: 12.

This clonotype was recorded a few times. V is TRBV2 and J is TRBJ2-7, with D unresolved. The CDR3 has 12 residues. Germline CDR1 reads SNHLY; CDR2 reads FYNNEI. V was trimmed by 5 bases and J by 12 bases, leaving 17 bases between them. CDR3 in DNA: TGTGCCAGCAGTCGACCCGGTTTGATGGGGTACTTC. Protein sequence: CASSRPGLMGYF.

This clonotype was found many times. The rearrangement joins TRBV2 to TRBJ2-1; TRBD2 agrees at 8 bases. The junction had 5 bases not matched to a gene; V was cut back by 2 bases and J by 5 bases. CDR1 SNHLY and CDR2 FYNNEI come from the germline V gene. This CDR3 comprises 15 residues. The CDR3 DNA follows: TGTGCCAGCAGTGAACTAGCGGGTGCCCACAATGAGCAGTTCTTC. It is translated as CASSELAGAHNEQFF.

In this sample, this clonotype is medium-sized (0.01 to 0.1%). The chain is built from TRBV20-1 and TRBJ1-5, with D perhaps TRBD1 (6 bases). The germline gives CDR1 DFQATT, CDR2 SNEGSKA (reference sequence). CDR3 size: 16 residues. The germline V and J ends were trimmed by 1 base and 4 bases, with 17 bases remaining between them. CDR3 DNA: TGCAGTGCTAGAGTCCTAACAGGGAATTGGAATCAGCCCCAGCATTTT. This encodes CSARVLTGNWNQPQHF.